Shown below are 7 T cell receptor beta chains from a single sample sequenced in a study of cytomegalovirus exposure and HLA in healthy donors. PCR involved 60 Vbeta and 13 Jbeta primers. The data were produced by immunoSEQ multiplex PCR, yet TCRdb's version contains in-frame clones alone and is incomplete. Found here are 99,000 or so clones, about four fifths of them singletons; the top ten hold roughly 1.2%. Sequenced: PBMCs. Receptors originate from a young man in good health and CMV-seronegative.

The chain joins TRBV5-6 to TRBJ1-1, with TRBD1 matching 11 bases. V dropped 4 bases and J dropped 10; count of bases not matched to a gene: 6. Germline values: CDR1 SGHDT, CDR2 YYEEEE. This CDR3 is 13 amino acids long. This CDR3 is CASSPGTGGTAFF. CDR3 DNA sequence: TGTGCCAGCAGCCCCGGGACAGGGGGAACAGCTTTCTTT. Full variable domain (missing parts from reference TRBV5-6 and TRBJ1-1): DAGVTQSPTHLIKTRGQQVTLRCSPKSGHDTVSWYQQALGQGPQFIFQYYEEEERQRGNFPDRFSGHQFPNYSSELNVNALLLGDSALYLCASSPGTGGTAFFGQGTRLTVV.

This clone came up once. V is TRBV5-4 and J is TRBJ1-5; perhaps TRBD1 as D (6 bases). Trimming pared 2 bases from V and 2 bases from J, leaving 11 bases between. Germline V lookup: CDR1 SGHNT, CDR2 YYREEE (reference sequence). The CDR3 extends over 15 amino acids. The CDR3 protein is CASSFWEGGNQPQHF. The CDR3 bases are TGTGCCAGCAGCTTCTGGGAGGGGGGCAATCAGCCCCAGCATTTT.

This clone occurred once. CDR3 region: CASSPGLAGATDTQYF. CDR3 DNA sequence: TGTGCCAGCTCACCCGGACTAGCGGGAGCCACAGATACGCAGTATTTT. The rearrangement links TRBV18 to TRBJ2-3, with 13 bases matching TRBD2. Germline CDR1 KGHSH, CDR2 LQKENI. The CDR3 covers 16 residues. Trimming took 3 bases from V and 2 from J; bases not matched to a gene: 2.

This clone was detected only a few times. The chain uses TRBV6-1 and TRBJ1-2, with TRBD1 matching 7 bases. From germline, CDR1 is MNHNS and CDR2 SASEGT. The CDR3 totals 15 residues. The V segment lost 4 bases and the J segment 5 bases; nucleotides outside the gene matches: 10. The CDR3 loop is CASSGNSAGGYGYTF. The CDR3 coding sequence is TGTGCCAGCAGTGGGAATTCGGCAGGGGGTTATGGCTACACCTTC.

This chain connects TRBV18 to TRBJ1-3, with D possibly being TRBD1 (6 bases). The CDR3 sequence is 16 residues long. V lost 4 bases and J lost 0, with 13 bases in between. Germline CDR1 is KGHSH and CDR2 is LQKENI. The CDR3 loop reads CASSLRTVSSGNTIYF. In nucleotides, the CDR3 is TGTGCCAGCTCACTAAGGACAGTAAGCTCTGGAAACACCATATATTTT. The whole variable domain, remainder taken from reference TRBV18 and TRBJ1-3, is NAGVMQNPRHLVRRRGQEARLRCSPMKGHSHVYWYRQLPEEGLKFMVYLQKENIIDESGMPKERFSAEFPKEGPSILRIQQVVRGDSAAYFCASSLRTVSSGNTIYFGEGSWLTVV.

The chain joins TRBV5-4 to TRBJ2-1, with a possible D match to TRBD2 (6 bases). V was pared by 5 bases and J by 9 bases, with 15 bases between. CDR1 is SGHNT, CDR2 YYREEE, per germline (reference sequence). The CDR3 is 13 residues long. The CDR3 is CASSPRETREQFF. The DNA of the CDR3 is TGTGCCAGCAGTCCACGGGAGACTCGTGAGCAGTTCTTC. Full variable domain (missing parts from reference TRBV5-4 and TRBJ2-1): ETGVTQSPTHLIKTRGQQVTLRCSSQSGHNTVSWYQQALGQGPQFIFQYYREEENGRGNFPPRFSGLQFPNYSSELNVNALELDDSALYLCASSPRETREQFFGPGTRLTVL.

The chain employs TRBV5-1 and TRBJ1-1; 8 nucleotides match TRBD1. Germline V gene data show CDR1 as SGHRS and CDR2 as YFSETQ. The CDR3 spans 13 residues. Unmatched junction bases numbered 1, after V lost 2 bases and J lost 4 bases. The CDR3 protein is CASSFTGGTEAFF. In nucleotides, the CDR3 is TGCGCCAGCAGCTTTACAGGGGGCACTGAAGCTTTCTTT.